Presented here are 10 T cell receptor beta chains from one specimen sequenced in a study of CD8 T cells in Susac syndrome. The RNA input was about 0.45 to 1 ug, and it was reverse transcribed with random hexamers. TCRdb re-analysed the immunoSEQ multiplex PCR reads in MiXCR, keeping a single row per CDR3 protein. The sample consists of roughly 180,000 distinct CDR3 sequences, approximately 95% of them appearing once. The specimen sequenced was CD4+ T cells from PBMCs. These receptors all come from a human donor in good health.

This chain joins TRBV20-1 and TRBJ1-2, with 11 bases that match TRBD1. The J segment lost 8 bases and the V segment lost 4 bases, leaving 3 bases of the junction unmatched. CDR1 DFQATT and CDR2 SNEGSKA come from the germline V gene (reference sequence). This CDR3 comprises 12 residues. The CDR3 nucleotides are TGCAGTGCTATGGACAGGGGGCAAGGCTACACCTTC. Protein: CSAMDRGQGYTF.

This clonotype appeared a single time. V usage is TRBV30 and J usage is TRBJ2-1; D tentatively fits TRBD1 or TRBD2 (5 bases each). V was cut by 1 base and J by 10 bases, with 11 bases left in between. The CDR3 is 12 amino acids. The V gene's germline CDR1 is GTSNPN and CDR2 SVGIG (reference sequence). CDR3 coding DNA: TGTGCCTGGAGTGGCTCGGGGCGAGAGCAGTTCTTC. Residues: CAWSGSGREQFF.

The rearrangement joins TRBV5-6 to TRBJ2-1; D perhaps matches TRBD1 (6 bases). The CDR3 consists of 16 residues. Deletions cut 1 base from V and 2 bases from J, with 13 bases between. Per the germline V gene, CDR1 is SGHDT and CDR2 is YYEEEE. As DNA, the CDR3 is TGTGCCAGCAGCTTGAGGTCAACAGGGCCCTACAATGAGCAGTTCTTC. This encodes CASSLRSTGPYNEQFF.

The rearrangement joins TRBV5-1 to TRBJ1-1; D unclear. Germline-derived CDR1 and CDR2 are SGHRS and YFSETQ. The CDR3 runs 15 residues. Trimming took off 4 bases at V and 4 bases at J, with 17 bases between the two ends. CDR3 in amino acids: CASSPGRERFTEAFF. The CDR3 DNA sequence: TGCGCCAGCAGCCCGGGTAGGGAACGATTCACTGAAGCTTTCTTT.

Turning to this clonotype: The junction shows a germline mismatch at one end, possibly a read error. This chain joins TRBV30 and TRBJ2-5; D not certain. CDR1 and CDR2 (germline): GTSNPN, SVGIG (reference sequence). The CDR3 length is 15 residues. The CDR3 DNA sequence: TGTGCCTGGAGTGTACCTTCGGAGATACGAGAGCCCCAGTACTTC. Protein: CAWSVPSEIREPQYF.

The gene calls are TRBV3-1 and TRBJ1-1; 9 nucleotides agree with TRBD1. The CDR3 spans 13 residues. The ends lost 4 bases at V and 7 bases at J; junction bases unmatched: 4. Germline-derived CDR1 and CDR2 are LGHDT and YNNKEL (reference sequence). The chain's CDR3 is CASSPRTGDEAFF. The CDR3 DNA reads TGTGCCAGCAGCCCCCGGACAGGGGATGAAGCTTTCTTT.

The genes are TRBV30 and TRBJ2-1; possibly TRBD1 for D (6 bases). The CDR3 extends over 12 amino acids. Germline CDR1 is GTSNPN and CDR2 is SVGIG (reference sequence). Trimming cost V 3 bases and J 7 bases, with 10 bases left between them. The CDR3: CAWRQGKNEQFF. CDR3 in DNA: TGTGCCTGGAGACAGGGAAAAAATGAGCAGTTCTTC.

The CDR3 reads CASSELAGVSNQPQHF. As DNA, the CDR3 is TGTGCCAGCAGTGAATTGGCAGGGGTCAGCAATCAGCCCCAGCATTTT. The rearrangement links TRBV2 to TRBJ1-5; D may be TRBD1 (6 bases). The germline V and J ends were trimmed by 2 bases and 1 base, with 12 bases remaining between them. The CDR3 sequence is 16 residues long. Germline CDR1 SNHLY, CDR2 FYNNEI.

This sequence joins TRBV7-9 and TRBJ2-3; D is unresolved. Germline V gene lookup returns CDR1 SEHNR and CDR2 FQNEAQ (reference sequence). The length of the CDR3 is 13 residues. Trimming stripped 4 bases from V and 2 bases from J, with 7 bases between. DNA of the CDR3: TGTGCCAGCAGCTCCCAGGCCACAGATACGCAGTATTTT. Its translation is CASSSQATDTQYF. Drawing the rest from reference TRBV7-9 and TRBJ2-3, the complete variable domain is DTGVSQNPRHKITKRGQNVTFRCDPISEHNRLYWYRQTLGQGPEFLTYFQNEAQLEKSRLLSDRFSAERPKGSFSTLEIQRTEQGDSAMYLCASSSQATDTQYFGPGTRLTVL.

The chain combines TRBV6-1 with TRBJ2-5; 9 nucleotides agree with TRBD2. The germline CDR1 and CDR2 sequences are MNHNS and SASEGT. The CDR3 is 18 residues long. Unmatched junction bases numbered 18, after V lost 6 bases and J lost 4 bases. The CDR3 DNA follows: TGTGCCAGCAGCACCGGGAGCGGGAGGAGATGGGGTACAGAGACCCAGTACTTC. This sequence encodes CASSTGSGRRWGTETQYF.